This T cell receptor (beta chain) appears in the sequencing data of a study of OX40 agonist ivuxolimab in advanced cancers. In the study overall: With ivuxolimab, an agonistic anti-OX40 (CD134) antibody, patients were treated.

Sampling of blood occurred at baseline, cycle 4 day 1, and cycle 7 day 1. Trimming removed 1 base from V and 1 base from J; junction bases left unmatched: 3. CDR3 length: 15 residues. CDR1 and CDR2 (germline): SGHRS, YFSETQ. Using immunoSEQ multiplex PCR, the repertoire was profiled, and TCRdb retains in-frame clones only, with some absent. The sample includes thousands of clones, 60% to 85% of them seen just once. With regard to this clone: Antigen specificity is unknown.

Study results and caveats: Some nonresponders likewise displayed low normalized T-cell clonal expansion.

This specimen was CD4+ or CD8+ T cells sorted from blood, taken in a trial of the OX40 agonist ivuxolimab. The V gene is TRBV5-1, the J gene TRBJ1-1, with 8 bases that match TRBD1. The sequence was collected from an adult with an advanced solid tumor such as melanoma, head and neck, liver or kidney cancer. CDR3 sequence: CASSLTGGTNTEAFF. The CDR3 region has the DNA TGCGCCAGCAGCTTGACAGGGGGAACGAACACTGAAGCTTTCTTT.